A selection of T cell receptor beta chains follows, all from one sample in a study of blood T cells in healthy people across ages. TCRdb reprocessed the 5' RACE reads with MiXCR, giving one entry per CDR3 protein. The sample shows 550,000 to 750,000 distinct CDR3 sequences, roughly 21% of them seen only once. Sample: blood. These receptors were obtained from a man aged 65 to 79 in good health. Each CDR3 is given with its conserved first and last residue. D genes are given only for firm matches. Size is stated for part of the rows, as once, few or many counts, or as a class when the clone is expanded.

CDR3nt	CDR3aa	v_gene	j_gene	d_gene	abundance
TGCAGTGCTCGGACGGGGGGCACCGCAGATACGCAGTATTTT	CSARTGGTADTQYF	TRBV20-1	TRBJ2-3	.	few
TGTGCCAGCAGCCAAGTTGGACAAGGGGCAGGGGTTTTCTACGAGCAGTACTTC	CASSQVGQGAGVFYEQYF	TRBV3-1	TRBJ2-7	.	.
TGCGCCAGCAGCCTAAACAGGGGGCAATACGAGCAGTACTTC	CASSLNRGQYEQYF	TRBV5-1	TRBJ2-7	TRBD1	.
TGCGCCAGCAGTGAGGATCCGACACCGAAAAAACTGTTTTTT	CASSEDPTPKKLFF	TRBV10-2	TRBJ1-4	.	.
TGTGCCTGGAGTATTGACACTGAAGCTTTCTTT	CAWSIDTEAFF	TRBV30	TRBJ1-1	.	.
TGCGCCAGCAGTGTCTCGCGGGCCTACAATGAGCAGTTCTTC	CASSVSRAYNEQFF	TRBV5-1	TRBJ2-1	.	.
TGTGCCAGCAGCTTCCTAGATGGTAGCGGGAGGGTCGAGCAGTACTTC	CASSFLDGSGRVEQYF	TRBV7-2	TRBJ2-7	TRBD2	few
TGCAGTGCTGCCTCGACTAGCGGGAGCACAGATACGCAGTATTTT	CSAASTSGSTDTQYF	TRBV20-1	TRBJ2-3	TRBD2	.
TGTGCCAGCAGTTATCTCTTCGGTGGGAGTTGGTCCGGCAATGAGCAGTTCTTC	CASSYLFGGSWSGNEQFF	TRBV6-2/TRBV6-3	TRBJ2-1	.	once
TGCAGCGTTGAATCACGAGTACCCAGTGAGCAGTTCTTC	CSVESRVPSEQFF	TRBV29-1	TRBJ2-1	.	.
TGTGCCAGCAGGACTAGCGGGAGCACTACGCAGTATTTT	CASRTSGSTTQYF	TRBV27	TRBJ2-3	TRBD2	.
TGTGCCAGCTCGGACATTTCTGAAGCCTTCTTT	CASSDISEAFF	TRBV18	TRBJ1-1	.	few
TGTGCCAGCAGCGTAGGTCAGCAAGAGACCCAGTACTTC	CASSVGQQETQYF	TRBV9	TRBJ2-5	.	many
TGTGCCATCAGTGCAGGACAGGTCTCCTACGAGCAGTACTTC	CAISAGQVSYEQYF	TRBV10-3	TRBJ2-7	TRBD1	.
TGTGCCAGCAGCTTAGTGCTAGCGGGAGTAAGCTCCTACAATGAGCAGTTCTTC	CASSLVLAGVSSYNEQFF	TRBV7-2	TRBJ2-1	TRBD2	.
TGTGCCAGCAGCCAATCGTGGGGGTCAACTGAAGCTTTCTTT	CASSQSWGSTEAFF	TRBV9	TRBJ1-1	.	once
TGCGCCAGCAGCTTGGAGGACAGAACCTACGAGCAGTACTTC	CASSLEDRTYEQYF	TRBV5-1	TRBJ2-7	.	many
TGCGCCAGCAGTAGCGGATACACCGGGGAGCTGTTTTTT	CASSSGYTGELFF	TRBV5-1	TRBJ2-2	.	.
TGTGCCAGCAGCCAAGATCTGGGAAGCTATGGCTACACCTTC	CASSQDLGSYGYTF	TRBV3-1	TRBJ1-2	.	.
TGTGCCAGCAGATTAGGCGCAGTTCCTTACAATGAGCAGTTCTTC	CASRLGAVPYNEQFF	TRBV7-8	TRBJ2-1	.	.
TGTGCCACCAGCAGAGGGTTGTCCGAGGGACCTAGCTCCTACAATGAGCAGTTCTTC	CATSRGLSEGPSSYNEQFF	TRBV15	TRBJ2-1	.	.
TGTGCCAGCAGCTCAGGACTAGCGGGAGTGGCCGGGGAGCTGTTTTTT	CASSSGLAGVAGELFF	TRBV7-9	TRBJ2-2	TRBD2	.
TGTGCCAGCAGCCAAGATCTAAACTACGAGCAGTACTTC	CASSQDLNYEQYF	TRBV3-1	TRBJ2-7	.	few
TGTGCCAGCAGTAACCCCAAAGAGACCCAGTACTTC	CASSNPKETQYF	TRBV6-5	TRBJ2-5	.	few
TGCAGCGTTGGCGGACGGGGCACTGAAGCTTTCTTT	CSVGGRGTEAFF	TRBV29-1	TRBJ1-1	.	few
TGCAGTGCCATTAGCGGGGGGAAAGAGACCCAGTACTTC	CSAISGGKETQYF	TRBV20-1	TRBJ2-5	TRBD2	few
TGTGCCAGCAGTCAGCGGACTCCCTCCTACGAGCAGTACTTC	CASSQRTPSYEQYF	TRBV3-1	TRBJ2-7	.	few
TGTGCCAGCAGCTTAAGTGGGACAGGGGCCTACAATGAGCAGTTCTTC	CASSLSGTGAYNEQFF	TRBV7-2	TRBJ2-1	TRBD1	few
TGTGCCAGCCCCGTGACGGGGGCTGGTGGAAACACCATATATTTT	CASPVTGAGGNTIYF	TRBV12-3/TRBV12-4	TRBJ1-3	.	few
TGTGCCCCCGATGGAAATGTAGGGACCGCTGGTCCCGGGGAGCTGTTTTTT	CAPDGNVGTAGPGELFF	TRBV6-1	TRBJ2-2	.	.